A single sample is the source of the 29 T cell receptor beta chains below, sequenced in a study of cytomegalovirus exposure and HLA in healthy donors. Use of 60 Vbeta and 13 Jbeta primers characterized the PCR. Some clones are missing from TCRdb's copy, which holds only in-frame ones; the method was immunoSEQ multiplex PCR. The sample has 160,000 or so clones, 70% to 80% seen once. Source material: PBMCs. These receptors originate from a man in his 60s in good health and CMV-seronegative.

Concerning this clone itself: One end of the junction does not line up with germline, which may come from a read error. V is TRBV5-1 and J is TRBJ2-7, with TRBD1 identical over 10 bases. The CDR3 has 14 residues. The germline V gene has CDR1 SGHRS and CDR2 YFSETQ. CDR3: CASSPGIHYGTGAF. The CDR3 nucleotides are TGCGCCAGCAGCCCCGGAATCCATTACGGGACAGGGGCCTTC. The full variable domain, completed using reference TRBV5-1 and TRBJ2-7, is KAGVTQTPRYLIKTRGQQVTLSCSPISGHRSVSWYQQTPGQGLQFLFEYFSETQRNKGNFPGRFSGRQFSNSRSEMNVSTLELGDSALYLCASSPGIHYGTGAFGPGTRLTVT.

This clone was seen just once. V usage is TRBV30 and J usage is TRBJ1-6, with TRBD1 as a possible D gene (6 bases). This CDR3 spans 18 amino acids. The germline V and J ends were trimmed by 2 bases and 0 bases, with 17 bases remaining between them. Germline-derived CDR1 and CDR2 are GTSNPN and SVGIG (reference sequence). The CDR3: CAWSRRTGPSSYNSPLHF. DNA for the CDR3: TGTGCCTGGAGTAGGAGAACAGGGCCGAGCTCCTATAATTCACCCCTCCACTTT. Using reference TRBV30 and TRBJ1-6 for the parts outside the CDR3, the full variable domain is SQTIHQWPATLVQPVGSPLSLECTVEGTSNPNLYWYRQAAGRGLQLLFYSVGIGQISSEVPQNLSASRPQDRQFILSSKKLLLSDSGFYLCAWSRRTGPSSYNSPLHFGNGTRLTVT.

The CDR3 DNA sequence: TGCGCCAGCAGCCAAGATGAAGTAGCGGGGATACTACTCGAGCAGTACTTC. Protein product: CASSQDEVAGILLEQYF. V and J are TRBV4-1 and TRBJ2-7; 8 bases line up with TRBD2. V lost 0 bases to trimming and J lost 6 bases; unmatched junction nucleotides: 13. Looked up from germline, CDR1 is MGHRA and CDR2 is YSYEKL. The CDR3 length is 17 residues.

Written as DNA, the CDR3 is TGTGCCAGCAGCCAACGGGACAGGGATGAAAAACTGTTTTTT. Its translation: CASSQRDRDEKLFF. This sequence joins TRBV4-2 and TRBJ1-4, with TRBD1 matching 9 bases. Germline CDR1 and CDR2: LGHNA and YNFKEQ. J lost 6 bases, V lost 2 bases, and 1 base had no gene match. This CDR3 contains 14 residues.

This clone was observed a handful of times. The gene calls are TRBV7-9 and TRBJ1-6, with a tentative D call TRBD1 (6 bases). Trimming took 4 bases from V and 7 from J, leaving 17 bases between them. The CDR3 is made up of 16 amino acids. Per the germline V gene, CDR1 is SEHNR and CDR2 is FQNEAQ (reference sequence). The DNA of the CDR3 is TGTGCCAGCAGCTCCAGTCGTGGGACAATGAATTCACCCCTCCACTTT. It translates to CASSSSRGTMNSPLHF.

The CDR3 region has the DNA TGCGCCAGCAGCACCCGCAACCGGACTGAAGCTTTCTTT. Amino acid sequence: CASSTRNRTEAFF. The chain employs TRBV5-1 and TRBJ1-1, with D unclear. The CDR3 totals 13 residues. The ends were cut back, 4 bases at V and 5 bases at J, with 12 bases in the middle. CDR1 and CDR2 (germline): SGHRS, YFSETQ.

The rearrangement links TRBV14 to TRBJ2-7; TRBD1 agrees at 9 bases. With V trimmed by 4 bases and J by 6 bases, 7 bases remained unmatched. The CDR3 consists of 14 residues. Germline V gives CDR1 SGHDN, CDR2 FVKESK. The CDR3 loop is CASSRSGQGGEQYF. The CDR3, as DNA: TGTGCCAGCAGCCGATCGGGACAGGGTGGCGAGCAGTACTTC.

The chain couples TRBV16 to TRBJ1-5, with D unclear. This CDR3 comprises 14 residues. The germline V gene has CDR1 KGHSY and CDR2 FQNENV. The V end lost 2 bases, the J end lost 3 bases, and 8 bases lay between the germline ends. As DNA, the CDR3 is TGTGCCAGCAGCCAAGGCGGCCACAATCAGCCCCAGCATTTT. Amino acids: CASSQGGHNQPQHF.

The chain recombines TRBV2 with TRBJ2-3; a weak D match, TRBD1 (6 bases). The CDR3 has 14 amino acids. Germline CDR1 and CDR2: SNHLY and FYNNEI. CDR3 region: CVGLAQGVLDTQYF. CDR3 sequence (DNA): TGTGTCGGTCTCGCACAGGGCGTATTAGATACGCAGTATTTT. Together with reference TRBV2 and TRBJ2-3, the CDR3 gives the full variable domain: EPEVTQTPSHQVTQMGQEVILRCVPISNHLYFYWYRQILGQKVEFLVSFYNNEISEKSEIFDDQFSVERPDGSNFTLKIRSTKLEDSAMYFCVGLAQGVLDTQYFGPGTRLTVL.

The chain uses TRBV28 and TRBJ1-3, with D possibly matching TRBD1 (5 bases). The CDR3 is 15 amino acids. The ends were cut back, 5 bases at V and 0 bases at J, with 11 bases in the middle. The germline V gene has CDR1 MDHEN and CDR2 SYDVKM. The CDR3 reads CASSPPGVSGNTIYF. CDR3 bases: TGTGCCAGCAGTCCCCCGGGGGTCTCTGGAAACACCATATATTTT.

J is TRBJ2-3 and V is TRBV28, with D hard to call. This CDR3 spans 13 amino acids. The germline V and J ends were trimmed by 2 bases and 2 bases, with 5 bases remaining between them. Germline CDR1 is MDHEN and CDR2 is SYDVKM. Here the CDR3 DNA reads TGTGCCAGCAGTTTACCTTCCACAGATACGCAGTATTTT. Encoded protein: CASSLPSTDTQYF.

The V call is TRBV7-2, the J call TRBJ1-1; TRBD1 agrees at 7 bases. The length of the CDR3 is 14 residues. Losses at the gene ends were 3 bases for V and 2 bases for J; bases not matched to a gene: 3. Germline lookup yields CDR1 SGHTA and CDR2 FQGNSA. The CDR3 DNA reads TGTGCCAGCAGCTTCCGGGACAGAAACACTGAAGCTTTCTTT. It is translated as CASSFRDRNTEAFF.

The rearrangement uses TRBV11-3 and TRBJ2-7; D might be TRBD2 (6 bases). V was trimmed by 2 bases and J by 1 base, leaving 12 bases between them. The germline V gene has CDR1 SGHNT and CDR2 YENEEA. CDR3 length: 15 amino acids. The CDR3 DNA reads as TGTGCCAGCAGCTTATCGGGACTGGGATCCTACGAGCAGTACTTC. Translated, it gives CASSLSGLGSYEQYF.

This clone occurred a few times. The CDR3 region is CASTAGGGTDTQYF. CDR3 coding DNA: TGTGCCAGCACCGCGGGAGGTGGGACAGATACGCAGTATTTT. V gene TRBV28 combines with J gene TRBJ2-3; 8 bases align to TRBD2. With V trimmed by 7 bases and J by 3 bases, 6 bases remained unmatched. Germline values: CDR1 MDHEN, CDR2 SYDVKM. The CDR3 extends over 14 amino acids. The complete variable domain, with remaining parts taken from reference TRBV28 and TRBJ2-3, reads DVKVTQSSRYLVKRTGEKVFLECVQDMDHENMFWYRQDPGLGLRLIYFSYDVKMKEKGDIPEGYSVSREKKERFSLILESASTNQTSMYLCASTAGGGTDTQYFGPGTRLTVL.

The V gene is TRBV9, the J gene TRBJ2-5; tentatively, D is TRBD2 (5 bases). Germline V gene data show CDR1 as SGDLS and CDR2 as YYNGEE. The CDR3 is 16 residues long. V shed 1 base and J shed 1 base, with 14 bases lying between them. Here the CDR3 DNA reads TGTGCCAGCAGCGTATCAGCTAGCTTGGGCCAAGAGACCCAGTACTTC. This translates into CASSVSASLGQETQYF.

This chain links TRBV29-1 with TRBJ2-3; 7 bases align to TRBD1. Germline V CDR1 and CDR2: SQVTM, ANQGSEA. Trimming removed 6 bases from V and 4 bases from J; junction bases left unmatched: 10. This CDR3 is 14 amino acids long. The CDR3, as DNA: TGCAGCGTGGGGCGAGGGGGCAACGCAGATACGCAGTATTTT. Translating gives CSVGRGGNADTQYF.

The V gene is TRBV10-1, the J gene TRBJ2-3, with D maybe TRBD2 (5 bases). V gave up 3 bases and J gave up 4 bases, with 11 bases separating them. Germline CDR1 and CDR2: WNHNN and SYGVQD (reference sequence). The CDR3 extends over 14 amino acids. CDR3 residues: CASSDPPRADTQYF. The CDR3 coding sequence is TGCGCCAGCAGTGACCCGCCGAGGGCAGATACGCAGTATTTT.

The gene calls are TRBV5-1 and TRBJ1-1, with a possible D match to TRBD1 (6 bases). V lost 0 bases and J lost 6, with 21 bases in between. The CDR3 sequence is 17 residues long. The germline V gene encodes CDR1 SGHRS and CDR2 YFSETQ. CDR3 amino acids: CASSLARDTRSWSEAFF. In DNA form, the CDR3 reads TGCGCCAGCAGCTTGGCACGGGACACCAGGTCCTGGTCTGAAGCTTTCTTT.

The V call is TRBV18, the J call TRBJ1-5, with 9 bases identical to TRBD1. After removal of 4 bases from V and 2 bases from J, the junction contained 6 bases not matched to a gene. The V gene's germline CDR1 is KGHSH and CDR2 LQKENI. This CDR3 spans 16 amino acids. This CDR3 reads CASSQTGGGGNQPQHF. The CDR3 DNA follows: TGTGCCAGCTCACAAACAGGGGGCGGTGGCAATCAGCCCCAGCATTTT.

Here the CDR3 reads CASSFLGRQYF. CDR3 coding DNA: TGTGCCAGCAGTTTCTTAGGGAGGCAGTACTTC. The chain combines TRBV28 with TRBJ2-5; D may be TRBD2 (6 bases). CDR3 length: 11 amino acids. V was clipped by 3 bases and J by 11 bases, with 10 bases between them. CDR1 is MDHEN, CDR2 SYDVKM, per germline.

The chain links TRBV4-3 to TRBJ2-3; a weak D match, TRBD2 (6 bases). Germline loops: CDR1 LGHNA, CDR2 YSLEER. CDR3 length: 14 amino acids. Trimming pared 3 bases from V and 6 bases from J, leaving 13 bases between. As DNA, the CDR3 is TGCGCCAGCAGCCAGGAGAGCGGGTTGGATACGCAGTATTTT. It translates to CASSQESGLDTQYF.

V is TRBV10-3 and J is TRBJ1-5; TRBD1 matches at 8 bases. V lost 0 bases and J lost 5; bases outside the gene matches: 6. Per the germline V gene, CDR1 is ENHRY and CDR2 is SYGVKD. This CDR3 is built from 16 residues. The CDR3 DNA reads TGTGCCATCAGTGAGTCGCCAGGGGGCGATGATCAGCCCCAGCATTTT. This gives the protein CAISESPGGDDQPQHF.

The chain has TRBV7-2 and TRBJ2-7, with D hard to call. Germline V gene sequence: CDR1 SGHTA, CDR2 FQGNSA. CDR3 length equals 15 residues. Trimming shortened V by 1 base and J by 0 bases, and 10 bases separated the two germline ends. CDR3 DNA sequence: TGTGCCAGCAGCTTAGGGGCAGCCATCTCCTACGAGCAGTACTTC. This translates into CASSLGAAISYEQYF.

V and J are TRBV11-2 and TRBJ2-7; the D gene is possibly TRBD2 (7 bases). Germline lookup yields CDR1 SGHAT and CDR2 FQNNGV. V was clipped by 1 base and J by 2 bases, with 12 bases between them. The CDR3 length is 15 residues. This CDR3 is CASSLGRGGTYEQYF. Written as DNA, the CDR3 is TGTGCCAGCAGCTTAGGGAGGGGGGGGACCTACGAGCAGTACTTC. Filled out from reference TRBV11-2 and TRBJ2-7, the complete variable domain reads EAGVAQSPRYKIIEKRQSVAFWCNPISGHATLYWYQQILGQGPKLLIQFQNNGVVDDSQLPKDRFSAERLKGVDSTLKIQPAKLEDSAVYLCASSLGRGGTYEQYFGPGTRLTVT.

The chain employs TRBV7-2 and TRBJ2-1; a weak D match, TRBD2 (5 bases). The V gene lost 0 bases and the J gene lost 9 bases, with 12 bases spanning the gap. CDR3 length: 14 residues. CDR1 SGHTA and CDR2 FQGNSA come from the germline V gene. CDR3 sequence (DNA): TGTGCCAGCAGCTTAGCACGGGGAACGGCTGAGCAGTTCTTC. Translated, it gives CASSLARGTAEQFF.

This clone was seen more than once but under ten times. The rearrangement links TRBV7-9 to TRBJ2-7, with D possibly matching TRBD1 (7 bases). The CDR3 consists of 14 residues. With 5 bases removed from V and 3 bases from J, the gap between germline ends came to 14 bases. In germline, CDR1 is SEHNR, CDR2 FQNEAQ (reference sequence). CDR3 loop: CASSPRQGLYEQYF. The CDR3 nucleotides are TGTGCCAGCAGCCCTAGACAGGGACTCTACGAGCAGTACTTC.

This clone was counted once. The chain recombines TRBV28 with TRBJ1-1, with D uncertain. The germline V and J ends were trimmed by 5 bases and 0 bases, with 13 bases remaining between them. The germline V gene encodes CDR1 MDHEN and CDR2 SYDVKM. The length of the CDR3 is 15 residues. CDR3: CASSPRSMVNTEAFF. The DNA of the CDR3 is TGTGCCAGCAGTCCGAGGTCTATGGTGAACACTGAAGCTTTCTTT.

This rearrangement joins TRBV5-1 to TRBJ1-5, with 10 nucleotides matching TRBD1. The ends lost 0 bases at V and 7 bases at J; junction bases unmatched: 4. The germline CDR1 and CDR2 sequences are SGHRS and YFSETQ. The CDR3 is made up of 15 amino acids. The CDR3 DNA is TGCGCCAGCAGCTTGGAAGGACAGGGGGAACAGCCCCAGCATTTT. This gives the protein CASSLEGQGEQPQHF.

The chain has TRBV28 and TRBJ2-3, with D maybe TRBD1 (5 bases). Trimming left V 2 bases short and J 6 bases short, with 12 bases between. The CDR3 length is 14 residues. Germline V gene data show CDR1 as MDHEN and CDR2 as SYDVKM. CDR3 DNA: TGTGCCAGCAGTTTAAATCAGGGTTCGGATACGCAGTATTTT. The encoded protein is CASSLNQGSDTQYF. The entire variable domain, with the rest obtained from reference TRBV28 and TRBJ2-3, is as follows: DVKVTQSSRYLVKRTGEKVFLECVQDMDHENMFWYRQDPGLGLRLIYFSYDVKMKEKGDIPEGYSVSREKKERFSLILESASTNQTSMYLCASSLNQGSDTQYFGPGTRLTVL.